The entry that follows covers one TCR beta chain sequence. Some clones are missing from TCRdb's copy, which holds only in-frame ones; the method was immunoSEQ multiplex PCR. The data hold about 74,000 clones, with 70% to 90% observed a single time. This record comes from a study of blood T cell repertoires in COVID-19. The wider study: Nucleic acid was either cDNA or gDNA, and it came from T cells, B-cell-depleted T cells, or PBMCs.

The CDR3 sequence is 15 residues long. The chain has TRBV12-2 and TRBJ1-2; the D call TRBD1 from the table was never checked on the DNA. TRBV12-2 is marked as a pseudogene. The material sequenced was peripheral blood. The sequence came from a man in his 70s with acute or convalescent COVID-19. The CDR3 coding sequence is TGTGCAAGTCGCTTAGGAGGGGACAGGGTGAATGGCTACACCTTC. As protein: CASRLGGDRVNGYTF.